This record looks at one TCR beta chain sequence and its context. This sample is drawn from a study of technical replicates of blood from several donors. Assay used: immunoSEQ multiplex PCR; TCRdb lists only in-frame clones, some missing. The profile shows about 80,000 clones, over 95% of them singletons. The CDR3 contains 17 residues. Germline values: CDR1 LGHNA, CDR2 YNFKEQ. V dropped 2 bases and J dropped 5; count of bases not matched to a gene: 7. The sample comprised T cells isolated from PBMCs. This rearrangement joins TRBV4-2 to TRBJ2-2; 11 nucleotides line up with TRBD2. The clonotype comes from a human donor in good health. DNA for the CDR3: TGTGCCAGCAGCCAACGACTAGCGGGAATTTCAACCGGGGAGCTGTTTTTT. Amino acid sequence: CASSQRLAGISTGELFF.